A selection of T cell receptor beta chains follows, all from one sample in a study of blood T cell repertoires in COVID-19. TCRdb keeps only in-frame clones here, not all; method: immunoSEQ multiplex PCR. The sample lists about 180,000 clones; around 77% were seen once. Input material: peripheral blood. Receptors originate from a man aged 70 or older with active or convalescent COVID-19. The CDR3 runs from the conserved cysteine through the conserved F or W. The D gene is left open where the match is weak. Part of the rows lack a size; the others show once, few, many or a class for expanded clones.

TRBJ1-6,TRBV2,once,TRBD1,CASSGRTGDSPLHF,TGTGCCAGCAGCGGGAGGACAGGGGACTCACCCCTCCACTTT
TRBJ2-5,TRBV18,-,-,CASSRRGEETQYF,TGTGCCAGCTCAAGGAGGGGCGAAGAGACCCAGTACTTC
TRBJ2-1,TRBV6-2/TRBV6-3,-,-,CASSPRGGGTYNEQFF,TGTGCCAGCAGTCCCAGAGGGGGGGGAACCTACAATGAGCAGTTCTTC
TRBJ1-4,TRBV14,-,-,CASSLSITGEKLFF,TGTGCCAGCAGCCTAAGTATAACCGGTGAAAAACTGTTTTTT
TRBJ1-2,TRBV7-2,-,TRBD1,CASSPATGGETF,TGTGCCAGCAGCCCAGCCACAGGGGGGGAAACATTC
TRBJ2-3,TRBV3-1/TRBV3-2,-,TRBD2,CASSQDRTSGTSGDGLLDTQYF,TGTGCCAGCAGCCAAGATAGAACGAGCGGGACTAGCGGGGACGGGTTGCTAGATACGCAGTATTTT
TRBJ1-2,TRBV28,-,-,CASSWTANYGYTF,TGTGCCAGCAGTTGGACAGCTAACTATGGCTACACCTTC
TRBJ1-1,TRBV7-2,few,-,CASSLRGRVSAEAFF,TGTGCCAGCAGCTTACGTGGCAGGGTCTCGGCTGAAGCTTTCTTT
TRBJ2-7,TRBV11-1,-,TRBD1,CASSLSGDRAHEQYF,TGTGCCAGCAGCTTATCGGGGGACAGGGCCCACGAGCAGTACTTC
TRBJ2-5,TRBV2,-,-,CASSLLETQYF,TGTGCCAGCAGCCTCCTAGAGACCCAGTACTTC
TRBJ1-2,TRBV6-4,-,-,CASSDNPKGYGYTF,TGTGCCAGCAGTGACAATCCTAAGGGGTATGGCTACACCTTC
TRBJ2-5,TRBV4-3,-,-,CASSVREQETQYF,TGCGCCAGCAGCGTCCGGGAGCAAGAGACCCAGTACTTC
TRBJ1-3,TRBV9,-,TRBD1,CASSKGDSSGNTIYF,TGTGCCAGCAGCAAAGGGGACAGCTCTGGAAACACCATATATTTT
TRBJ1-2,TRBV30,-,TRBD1,CAWSVGTVNYGYTF,TGTGCCTGGAGTGTAGGGACAGTTAACTATGGCTACACCTTC
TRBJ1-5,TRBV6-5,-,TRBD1,CASSYRTGTLPQHF,TGTGCCAGCAGCTACCGGACAGGGACCTTGCCCCAGCATTTT
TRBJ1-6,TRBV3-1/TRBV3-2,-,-,CASSATPNSPLHF,TGTGCCAGCAGCGCAACTCCAAATTCACCCCTCCACTTT
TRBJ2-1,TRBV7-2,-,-,CASSLLGRGPQNEQFF,TGTGCCAGCAGCTTATTGGGGCGGGGCCCTCAGAATGAGCAGTTCTTC
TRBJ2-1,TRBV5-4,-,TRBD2,CASSPGLAAANEQFF,TGTGCCAGCAGCCCCGGACTAGCGGCCGCCAATGAGCAGTTCTTC
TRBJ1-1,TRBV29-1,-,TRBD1,CSAGQGNTEAFF,TGCAGCGCTGGACAGGGGAACACTGAAGCTTTCTTT
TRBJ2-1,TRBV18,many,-,CASSPGAGAINEQFF,TGTGCCAGCTCACCGGGGGCGGGAGCGATCAATGAGCAGTTCTTC
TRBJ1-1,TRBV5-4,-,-,CASSSPTGLNTEAFF,TGTGCCAGCAGCTCCCCGACAGGTTTGAACACTGAAGCTTTCTTT
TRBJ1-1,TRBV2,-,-,CASLEAGLNTEAFF,TGTGCCAGCTTAGAGGCTGGGTTGAACACTGAAGCTTTCTTT
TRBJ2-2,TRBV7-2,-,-,CASSPTNTGELFF,TGTGCCAGCAGCCCTACGAACACCGGGGAGCTGTTTTTT
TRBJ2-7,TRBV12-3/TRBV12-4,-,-,CASIGGNSYEQYF,TGTGCCAGCATCGGAGGGAACTCCTACGAGCAGTACTTC
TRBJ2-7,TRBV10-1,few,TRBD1,CASSDSDDRDRNEQYF,TGCGCCAGCAGTGATTCAGATGACAGGGATCGCAACGAGCAGTACTTC
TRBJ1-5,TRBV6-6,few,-,CASSYELFTQPQHF,TGTGCCAGCAGTTACGAGCTTTTTACTCAGCCCCAGCATTTT
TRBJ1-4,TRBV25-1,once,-,CASSEGQGGEKLFF,TGTGCCAGCAGTGAAGGGCAGGGAGGTGAAAAACTGTTTTTT
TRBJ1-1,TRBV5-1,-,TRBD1,CASSFAGGGTEAFF,TGCGCCAGCAGCTTCGCAGGGGGCGGAACTGAAGCTTTCTTT
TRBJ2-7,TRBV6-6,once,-,CASSYTGSYEQYF,TGTGCCAGCAGTTACACAGGCTCCTACGAGCAGTACTTC
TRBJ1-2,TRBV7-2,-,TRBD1,CASSSRQGVGGYTF,TGTGCCAGCAGCTCAAGACAGGGGGTAGGTGGCTACACCTTC
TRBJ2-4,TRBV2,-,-,CASSESGFLAKNIQYF,TGTGCCAGCAGTGAATCAGGGTTTCTAGCCAAAAACATTCAGTACTTC
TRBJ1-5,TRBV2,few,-,CASSEESSGDQPQHF,TGTGCCAGCAGTGAAGAATCCTCGGGTGATCAGCCCCAGCATTTT
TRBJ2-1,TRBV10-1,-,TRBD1,CASSGGQGSYNEQFF,TGCGCCAGCAGTGGGGGACAGGGGTCGTACAATGAGCAGTTCTTC
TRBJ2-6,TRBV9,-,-,CASSVAPGSGANVLTF,TGTGCCAGCAGCGTAGCCCCAGGGTCTGGGGCCAACGTCCTGACTTTC
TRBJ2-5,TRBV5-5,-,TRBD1,CASSPTGFQETQYF,TGTGCCAGCAGCCCGACAGGGTTCCAAGAGACCCAGTACTTC
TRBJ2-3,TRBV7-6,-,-,CASSLRGRVGDTQYF,TGTGCCAGCAGCTTAAGGGGGAGAGTTGGAGATACGCAGTATTTT
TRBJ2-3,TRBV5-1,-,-,CASAYPGVADTQYF,TGCGCCAGCGCCTACCCAGGGGTAGCAGATACGCAGTATTTT
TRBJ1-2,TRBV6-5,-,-,CASSRLQGAHGYTF,TGTGCCAGCAGTCGCCTACAGGGAGCCCATGGCTACACCTTC
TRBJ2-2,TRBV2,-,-,CASSVQGEDTGELFF,TGTGCCAGCAGCGTCCAGGGGGAGGACACCGGGGAGCTGTTTTTT
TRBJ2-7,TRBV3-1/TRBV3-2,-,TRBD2,CASSQLGTSGGYEQYF,TGTGCCAGCAGCCAATTGGGGACTAGCGGGGGCTACGAGCAGTACTTC
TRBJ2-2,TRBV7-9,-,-,CASLHPTGELFF,TGTGCCAGCTTACATCCCACCGGGGAGCTGTTTTTT
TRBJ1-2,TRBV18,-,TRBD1,CASSPGQHYGYTF,TGTGCCAGCTCACCGGGACAGCACTATGGCTACACCTTC
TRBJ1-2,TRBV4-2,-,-,CASSQVGDAGFYGYTF,TGTGCCAGCAGCCAAGTAGGAGACGCGGGTTTCTATGGCTACACCTTC
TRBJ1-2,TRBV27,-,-,CASSPTRDSGYTF,TGTGCCAGCAGTCCCACCCGGGACTCAGGCTACACCTTC
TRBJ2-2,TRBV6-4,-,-,CASSEARGGELFF,TGTGCCAGCAGTGAAGCTCGAGGCGGGGAGCTGTTTTTT
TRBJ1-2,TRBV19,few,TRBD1,CASSTPRTGMVYGYTF,TGTGCCAGTAGTACCCCCCGGACAGGGATGGTTTACGGCTACACCTTC
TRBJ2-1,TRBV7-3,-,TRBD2,CASSPLMAGEWDEQFF,TGTGCCAGCAGCCCACTTATGGCGGGAGAGTGGGATGAGCAGTTCTTC
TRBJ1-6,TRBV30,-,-,CAWTRVADSPLHF,TGTGCCTGGACGAGGGTTGCCGATTCACCCCTCCACTTT
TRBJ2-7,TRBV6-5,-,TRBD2,CATGGLSSYEQYF,TGTGCCACGGGGGGGCTGAGCTCCTACGAGCAGTACTTC
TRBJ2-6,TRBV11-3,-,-,CASSEVVLTSGANVLTF,TGTGCCAGCAGCGAAGTTGTTCTCACTTCTGGGGCCAACGTCCTGACTTTC
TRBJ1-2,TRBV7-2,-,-,CASSPRDYGYTF,TGTGCCAGCAGCCCACGGGACTATGGCTACACCTTC
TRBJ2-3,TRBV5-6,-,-,CASSFGYRGDTQYF,TGTGCCAGCAGCTTCGGATACCGGGGAGATACGCAGTATTTT